This entry concerns a single T cell receptor beta chain. What it binds is not known. This entry is derived from a study of Graves' ophthalmopathy and Graves' hyperthyroidism. Findings and caveats of the study: Also, most clonotypes expanded in the thyroid above 0.001 frequency appeared in blood.

Patients were left out if they had other autoimmune diseases, uncontrolled infections, pregnancy or lactation. The sequenced template was RNA, covering the TCR beta CDR3 region. HTBI primers served in a first-round RT-PCR, which a second-round multiplex PCR followed. TCRdb ran MiXCR on the multiplex PCR reads and lists one entry per CDR3 protein. This sample has around 1.1 million distinct CDR3 sequences, with roughly 35% found just once. Between the trimmed V and J ends, which lost 4 bases and 2 bases, there was a span of 8 bases. Germline CDR1 and CDR2: DFQATT and SNEGSKA (reference sequence). CDR3 length equals 12 residues.

The sequencing sample was made of peripheral blood or thyroid tissue (not recorded which). The origin of this receptor is an adult man with Graves' hyperthyroidism. The J gene is TRBJ1-1, the V gene TRBV20-1; D remains unclear. CDR3 residues: CSAKRANTEAFF. Here the CDR3 DNA reads TGCAGTGCTAAACGGGCTAACACTGAAGCTTTCTTT.